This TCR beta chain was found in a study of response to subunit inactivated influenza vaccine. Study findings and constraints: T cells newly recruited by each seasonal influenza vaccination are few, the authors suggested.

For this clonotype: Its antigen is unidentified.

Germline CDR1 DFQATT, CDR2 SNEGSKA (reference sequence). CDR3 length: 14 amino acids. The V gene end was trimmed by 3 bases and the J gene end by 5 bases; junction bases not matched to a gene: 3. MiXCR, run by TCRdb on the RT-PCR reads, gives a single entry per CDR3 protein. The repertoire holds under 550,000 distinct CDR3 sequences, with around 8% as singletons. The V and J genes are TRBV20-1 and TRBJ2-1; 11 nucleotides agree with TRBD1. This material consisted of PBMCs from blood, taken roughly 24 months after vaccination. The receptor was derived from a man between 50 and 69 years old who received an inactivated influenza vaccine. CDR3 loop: CSARTGQGDNEQFF. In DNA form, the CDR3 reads TGCAGTGCTAGGACGGGACAGGGGGACAATGAGCAGTTCTTC.